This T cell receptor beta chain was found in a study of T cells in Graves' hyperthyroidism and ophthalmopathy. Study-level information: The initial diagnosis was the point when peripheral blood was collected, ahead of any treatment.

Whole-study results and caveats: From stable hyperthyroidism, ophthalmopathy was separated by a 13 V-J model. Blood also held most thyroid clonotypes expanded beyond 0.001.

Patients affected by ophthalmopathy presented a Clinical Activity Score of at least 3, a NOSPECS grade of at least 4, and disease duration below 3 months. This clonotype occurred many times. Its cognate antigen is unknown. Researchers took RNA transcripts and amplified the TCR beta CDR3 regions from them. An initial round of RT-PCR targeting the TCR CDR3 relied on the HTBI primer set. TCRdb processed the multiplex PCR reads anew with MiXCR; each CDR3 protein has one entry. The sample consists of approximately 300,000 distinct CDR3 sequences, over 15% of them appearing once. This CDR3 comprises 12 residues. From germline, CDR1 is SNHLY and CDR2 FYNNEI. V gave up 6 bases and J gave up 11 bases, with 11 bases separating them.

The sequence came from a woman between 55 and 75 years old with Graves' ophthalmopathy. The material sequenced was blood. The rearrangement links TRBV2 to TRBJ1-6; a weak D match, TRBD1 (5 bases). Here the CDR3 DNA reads TGTGCCAGCAGGGGACTCGGGCCACCCCTCCACTTT. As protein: CASRGLGPPLHF.